The 20 T cell receptor beta chains reported below all come from one sample, sequenced in a study of vaccination and CD4 T cells after COVID-19. Their recognized antigens are unknown. As for treatment: roughly 10-day PBMC culture with coronavirus spike peptide pools or control peptides (ViraFEST assay). Oncomine TCR Beta short-read sequencing was applied to DNA from cultured CD4+ T cells. MiXCR, run by TCRdb on the PCR reads, gives a single entry per CDR3 protein. Here the sample spans fewer than 20,000 distinct CDR3 sequences, about 71% being singletons. The sample consisted of CD4+ T cells from blood, cultured in vitro. These receptor sequences come from a human donor who had recovered from COVID-19.

The genes are TRBV6-5 and TRBJ1-3, with 10 bases lining up with TRBD1. Germline trimming cut 2 bases from V and 2 bases from J; bases unmatched to any gene: 12. The CDR3 runs to 19 residues. CDR1 and CDR2 from the germline V gene are MNHEY and SVGAGI. CDR3 sequence reads: CASSYTGGTGDFTGNTIYF. The DNA of the CDR3 is TGTGCCAGCAGTTACACCGGCGGGACAGGGGACTTCACTGGAAACACCATATATTTT.

The chain recombines TRBV2 with TRBJ1-1; 7 nucleotides agree with TRBD1. CDR1 and CDR2 (germline): SNHLY, FYNNEI. V lost 4 bases to trimming and J lost 0 bases; unmatched junction nucleotides: 2. The CDR3 is made up of 14 amino acids. The CDR3 sequence: CASSGDSMNTEAFF. In nucleotides, the CDR3 is TGTGCCAGCAGTGGGGACAGCATGAACACTGAAGCTTTCTTT.

This clonotype has just a few counts. This sequence joins TRBV20-1 and TRBJ2-2, with 9 bases fitting TRBD1. This CDR3 contains 16 residues. CDR1 is DFQATT and CDR2 is SNEGSKA in the germline V gene (reference sequence). Unmatched junction bases numbered 3, after V lost 0 bases and J lost 1 base. DNA for the CDR3: TGCAGTGCTAGAGATCCGACAGGGGGGAACACCGGGGAGCTGTTTTTT. Its translation: CSARDPTGGNTGELFF.

The rearrangement joins TRBV7-9 to TRBJ1-3, with D unclear. This CDR3 is 15 amino acids long. V lost 1 base, J lost 4 bases, and 11 bases lay in between. Germline CDR1 and CDR2: SEHNR and FQNEAQ (reference sequence). CDR3 bases: TGTGCCAGCAGCTTAGTGAGCGGGTTGGGAAACACCATATATTTT. It encodes CASSLVSGLGNTIYF.

This clonotype has a single count. The V gene is TRBV12-3 or TRBV12-4, the J gene TRBJ1-6; 8 bases are a match to TRBD1. Trimming removed 7 bases from V and 10 bases from J; junction bases left unmatched: 15. The CDR3 loop spans 16 amino acids. In DNA form, the CDR3 reads TGTGCCAGCACCACTCTCGGACAGGGTTCAGGATCACCCCTCCACTTT. Amino acid sequence: CASTTLGQGSGSPLHF.

This chain joins TRBV28 and TRBJ2-6; D is unclear. The germline V gene has CDR1 MDHEN and CDR2 SYDVKM. The germline V and J ends were trimmed by 2 bases and 4 bases, with 15 bases remaining between them. CDR3 length: 17 residues. CDR3 in amino acids: CASSLPRGSRGANVLTF. Written as DNA, the CDR3 is TGTGCCAGCAGTTTACCCCGTGGGTCGCGAGGGGCCAACGTCCTGACTTTC.

V gene TRBV6-1 combines with J gene TRBJ1-1; possibly TRBD1 for D (5 bases). Trimming removed 8 bases from V and 5 bases from J, with 18 bases in between. Germline V lookup: CDR1 MNHNS, CDR2 SASEGT. CDR3 length: 14 residues. The CDR3 region is CASSLDRVVTEAFF. The CDR3 DNA sequence: TGTGCCAGCTCCCTCGACAGAGTAGTGACTGAAGCTTTCTTT.

The chain is built from TRBV7-9 and TRBJ2-5, with 8 bases that match TRBD1. The germline gives CDR1 SEHNR, CDR2 FQNEAQ (reference sequence). This CDR3 has 14 residues. Trimming removed 5 bases from V and 4 bases from J; junction bases left unmatched: 6. CDR3 loop: CASSQQGDLETQYF. DNA of the CDR3: TGTGCCAGCAGCCAACAGGGGGACCTAGAGACCCAGTACTTC.

This chain uses TRBV28 with TRBJ1-5, with 8 nucleotides matching TRBD1. The CDR3 extends over 17 amino acids. Germline V gene lookup returns CDR1 MDHEN and CDR2 SYDVKM. Trimming at V came to 7 bases and at J to 9 bases, leaving 20 bases not matched to a gene. CDR3 region: CASMIETGPLTGGPQHF. CDR3 bases: TGTGCCAGCATGATAGAGACAGGGCCCCTTACAGGGGGGCCCCAGCATTTT. Complete variable domain (other parts from reference TRBV28 and TRBJ1-5): DVKVTQSSRYLVKRTGEKVFLECVQDMDHENMFWYRQDPGLGLRLIYFSYDVKMKEKGDIPEGYSVSREKKERFSLILESASTNQTSMYLCASMIETGPLTGGPQHFGDGTRLSIL.

This sequence joins TRBV25-1 and TRBJ1-6, with D unclear. CDR1 is MGHDK, CDR2 SYGVNS, per germline. Trimming removed 8 bases at V and 6 bases at J, with 8 bases between. The CDR3 runs 12 residues. The DNA of the CDR3 is TGTGCCAGCGGTGGAGGTAATTCACCCCTCCACTTT. It is translated as CASGGGNSPLHF.

The chain has TRBV6-2 or TRBV6-3 and TRBJ2-1; 8 bases line up with TRBD1. Trimming removed 6 bases from V and 5 bases from J; junction bases left unmatched: 9. Germline CDR1 and CDR2: MNHEY and SVGEGT. The CDR3 has 15 amino acids. The CDR3 loop is CASSIRDRLHNEQFF. CDR3 coding DNA: TGTGCCAGCAGCATCCGGGACAGGCTACACAATGAGCAGTTCTTC.

This sequence joins TRBV9 and TRBJ1-1, with D perhaps matching TRBD1 (5 bases). Germline values: CDR1 SGDLS, CDR2 YYNGEE. V was cut by 5 bases and J by 0 bases, with 14 bases left in between. CDR3 length: 15 amino acids. Written as DNA, the CDR3 is TGTGCCAGCAGTTTGGCCGGGACGGTGAACACTGAAGCTTTCTTT. Protein product: CASSLAGTVNTEAFF.

The chain couples TRBV20-1 to TRBJ2-2, with TRBD2 matching 11 bases. Germline trimming cut 5 bases from V and 3 bases from J; bases unmatched to any gene: 5. Germline V gene sequence: CDR1 DFQATT, CDR2 SNEGSKA (reference sequence). There are 15 residues in the CDR3. The CDR3 here is CSAEPGLADTGELFF. In DNA form, the CDR3 reads TGCAGTGCTGAGCCGGGACTAGCGGACACCGGGGAGCTGTTTTTT.

The genes are TRBV20-1 and TRBJ1-5; 9 bases are a match to TRBD1. This CDR3 has 16 residues. CDR1 is DFQATT, CDR2 SNEGSKA, per germline (reference sequence). With V trimmed by 5 bases and J by 1 base, 9 bases remained unmatched. The CDR3 loop is CSALKQGAGSNQPQHF. The CDR3 region has the DNA TGCAGTGCTTTAAAACAGGGGGCGGGGAGCAATCAGCCCCAGCATTTT.

This clonotype has only a few counts. The chain carries TRBV6-5 and TRBJ2-5; tentatively, D is TRBD1 or TRBD2 (5 bases each). Germline V lookup: CDR1 MNHEY, CDR2 SVGAGI. The CDR3 contains 14 residues. Trimming removed 6 bases from V and 3 bases from J, with 14 bases in between. The DNA for the CDR3 is TGTGCCAGCAGGTACGGGACGTTAAAAGAGACCCAGTACTTC. Its translation: CASRYGTLKETQYF.

The chain joins TRBV27 to TRBJ1-6; D is ambiguous. This CDR3 contains 17 residues. Trimming stripped 0 bases from V and 4 bases from J, with 13 bases between. Germline V lookup: CDR1 MNHEY, CDR2 SMNVEV (reference sequence). CDR3 in amino acids: CASSLSRQATYNSPLHF. The CDR3 nucleotides are TGTGCCAGCAGTTTATCGCGGCAGGCAACGTATAATTCACCCCTCCACTTT.

The rearrangement joins TRBV21-1 to TRBJ1-2; TRBD1 reflects the table's D call only, with no check against the DNA. TRBV21-1 is listed as a pseudogene. The CDR3 is made up of 22 amino acids. CDR3 DNA: TGTGCCAGCAGCAAAGGATGGACAGGGGTGGTGGCAACCCATCGCACAAACTATGGCTACACCTTC. Translation gives CASSKGWTGVVATHRTNYGYTF.

This clonotype appeared a few times. V usage is TRBV20-1 and J usage is TRBJ2-3; TRBD1 aligns across 7 bases. V was clipped by 5 bases and J by 1 base; unmatched bases: 0. There are 12 residues in the CDR3. Germline-derived CDR1 and CDR2 are DFQATT and SNEGSKA (reference sequence). This chain's CDR3 is CSAGTGTDTQYF. Here the CDR3 DNA reads TGCAGTGCTGGGACAGGCACAGATACGCAGTATTTT.

This clonotype occurred once. V gene TRBV20-1 combines with J gene TRBJ2-1; TRBD2 matches 12 bases. Trimming removed 2 bases from V and 0 bases from J; junction bases left unmatched: 5. The length of the CDR3 is 17 residues. Germline CDR1 is DFQATT and CDR2 is SNEGSKA (reference sequence). The CDR3 region has the DNA TGCAGTGCTAGAACCAAGACTAGCGGGAGCTCCTACAATGAGCAGTTCTTC. Protein: CSARTKTSGSSYNEQFF.

The V gene is TRBV27, the J gene TRBJ1-2; perhaps TRBD1 as D (5 bases). Between the trimmed V and J ends, which lost 4 bases and 9 bases, there was a span of 15 bases. CDR1 and CDR2 from the germline V gene are MNHEY and SMNVEV (reference sequence). The CDR3 consists of 13 residues. The CDR3 nucleotides read TGTGCCAGCAGTTATGAGGGACGGTCGAGCTACACCTTC. Its protein is CASSYEGRSSYTF.